This is a list of T cell receptor beta chains from one sample in a study of blood T cell repertoires in COVID-19. Data came from immunoSEQ multiplex PCR; TCRdb stores just in-frame clones and leaves some out. The sample records 200,000 to 250,000 clones, about 85% being singletons. The sample was peripheral blood. All receptors derive from a man in his forties with acute or convalescent COVID-19. The conserved cysteine and the conserved F or W are not part of the CDR3 here. Each record gives: V gene, CDR3 protein.

>TRBV5-1
ASSLKRGAYNEQF
>TRBV5-6
ASSLRAYTGELF
>TRBV4-3
ASSQGQNGATEAF
>TRBV3-1/TRBV3-2
ASSQDPRTYGYT
>TRBV27
ASSVFRRGDLNSPLH
>TRBV6-5
ASRRVPGVDEQY
>TRBV6-6
ASKKQGQETQY
>TRBV6-1
ASSEEYSSYEQY
>TRBV3-1/TRBV3-2
ASSQLASTGELF
>TRBV5-1
ASSPRQGTEKLF
>TRBV9
ASSVDECLNSPLH
>TRBV6-1
ASSEGSVTGYT
>TRBV5-1
ASSLGASGGTDTQY
>TRBV5-1
ASHRGWEYAEAF
>TRBV27
ASSLIGRGGASEAF
>TRBV7-3
ASSNRTRETQY
>TRBV6-1
ASSEGVQGYSPLH
>TRBV18
ASSPNRGSQPQH
>TRBV29-1
SVDLRDRSSEQY
>TRBV7-8
ASIPETVNTEAF
>TRBV5-1
ASSVGLASNQETQY
>TRBV10-3
AIRGTGTEAF
>TRBV29-1
SVEESRRVNTEAF
>TRBV28
ASSETGGNTGELF
>TRBV20-1
SARTGEGYT
>TRBV24-1
ATSDGGLAGGNNEQF
>TRBV15
ATSRDPAGNTEAF
>TRBV2
ASSRRRGQY
>TRBV10-3
AISDSTGLT
>TRBV30
AWGGQGALGGNTIY
>TRBV24-1
ATSDPRGLPDQPQH
>TRBV7-2
ASSFTGGLTGELF
>TRBV4-2
ASSQEGSGATYEQY
>TRBV5-4
ASSPPGGTSDTGELF